This is a list of T cell receptor beta chains from one sample in a study of blood T cell repertoires in COVID-19. The assay was immunoSEQ multiplex PCR, and TCRdb's table has in-frame clones only and misses some. This sample yields some 180,000 clones, of which 82% are seen a single time; less than 9.5% belongs to the top ten. The sequencing input was peripheral blood. The receptors stem from a woman in her sixties or seventies with COVID-19, enrolled during active disease. The CDR3 runs from the conserved cysteine through the conserved F or W. Fields, in order: clone size, J gene, V gene, D gene, CDR3 DNA, CDR3 protein. A D gene is named only where the DNA matches it firmly. Some rows mark clone size as missing; the rest say once, few, many or name a class of expanded clone.

>few|TRBJ2-5|TRBV14|TRBD2
TGTGCCAGCAGCCATAGACACCTAATGACTAGCGGGAGGCCTTATGAGACCCAGTACTTC
CASSHRHLMTSGRPYETQYF
>.|TRBJ2-3|TRBV11-2|TRBD2
TGTGCCAGCAGCTTAGGAGCGGGGGGGGGCACAGATACGCAGTATTTT
CASSLGAGGGTDTQYF
>.|TRBJ1-1|TRBV11-2|.
TGTGCCAGCAGCCCAAACAGGGTCACTGAAGCTTTCTTT
CASSPNRVTEAFF
>.|TRBJ1-5|TRBV6-5|.
TGTGCCAGCACCCGGGGGGGCAATCAGCCCCAGCATTTT
CASTRGGNQPQHF
>.|TRBJ1-1|TRBV7-9|.
TGTGCCAGCAGCTTAGTAGAGGGGAACACTGAAGCTTTCTTT
CASSLVEGNTEAFF
>.|TRBJ2-1|TRBV9|TRBD2
TGTGCCAGCAGCCCGACCCTAGCGGGGTTCTACAATGAGCAGTTCTTC
CASSPTLAGFYNEQFF
>few|TRBJ2-2|TRBV30|TRBD2
TGTGCTTGGGGGGCTAGCGGGAGGCCGAACACCGGGGAGCTGTTTTTT
CAWGASGRPNTGELFF
>.|TRBJ1-5|TRBV21-1|.
TGTGCCAGCAGCATTCAGGTTCCCAATCAGCCCCAGCATTTT
CASSIQVPNQPQHF
>.|TRBJ2-6|TRBV7-3|.
TGTGCCAGCAGCTTAACGCCCGGACAGATCTCTGGGGCCAACGTCCTGACTTTC
CASSLTPGQISGANVLTF
>.|TRBJ1-2|TRBV7-2|TRBD1
TGTGCCAGCAGCGGGTACCGGGACAGGGAAAACTATGGCTACACCTTC
CASSGYRDRENYGYTF
>.|TRBJ2-5|TRBV3-1/TRBV3-2|TRBD2
TGTGCCAGCAGCCAAGGACTAGCGGGGAGTCAAGAGACCCAGTACTTC
CASSQGLAGSQETQYF
>.|TRBJ2-3|TRBV23-1|TRBD2
TGCGCCAGCAGTCGGTGGGAGGGCCGGTTAGGCACAGATACGCAGTATTTT
CASSRWEGRLGTDTQYF
>few|TRBJ2-1|TRBV7-3|.
TGTGCCAGCAGCCCACAGGGGAGCGGGCAAAATGAGCAGTTCTTC
CASSPQGSGQNEQFF
>once|TRBJ1-1|TRBV6-5|.
TGTGCCAGCAGTCGTGGAGGGTCTCTCACTGAAGCTTTCTTT
CASSRGGSLTEAFF
>.|TRBJ1-5|TRBV28|.
TGTGCCAGCAGTGTGACACAGGGTCTCGGCAATCAGCCCCAGCATTTT
CASSVTQGLGNQPQHF
>.|TRBJ1-6|TRBV6-1|TRBD1
TGTGCCAGCAGTGAAGTGGACAGGGGGAATTCACCCCTCCACTTT
CASSEVDRGNSPLHF
>few|TRBJ1-1|TRBV30|.
TGTGCCTGGAGCATGACAGCGAACACTGAAGCTTTCTTT
CAWSMTANTEAFF
>once|TRBJ2-2|TRBV4-2|TRBD1
TGTGCCAGCAGCCAGGGGACAGTTCTTGGGGAGCTGTTTTTT
CASSQGTVLGELFF
>.|TRBJ2-6|TRBV5-4|.
TGTGCCAGCAGCACTAACTCTGGGGCCAACGTCCTGACTTTC
CASSTNSGANVLTF
>few|TRBJ1-1|TRBV28|.
TGTGCCAGCAGTTTCACTCGGGGTATGAACACTGAAGCTTTCTTT
CASSFTRGMNTEAFF
>.|TRBJ1-5|TRBV6-5|TRBD1
TGTGCCAGCTCCTACGCAGGGGGCTCCCATCAGCCCCAGCATTTT
CASSYAGGSHQPQHF
>.|TRBJ2-3|TRBV9|TRBD1
TGTGCCAGCAGCGTAGAACAGGGGTACACAGATACGCAGTATTTT
CASSVEQGYTDTQYF
>.|TRBJ1-2|TRBV25-1|.
TGTGCCAGCAGTGAATCGTGGGGAGGTGGCTACACCTTC
CASSESWGGGYTF
>.|TRBJ1-5|TRBV5-1|TRBD1
TGCGCCAGCAGCTTGGACAGGGGCCCAAATCAGCCCCAGCATTTT
CASSLDRGPNQPQHF
>.|TRBJ1-2|TRBV7-9|TRBD1
TGTGCCAGCAGCCTAACCGGGACAGGTAAGTATGGCTACACCTTC
CASSLTGTGKYGYTF
>.|TRBJ1-1|TRBV6-5|.
TGTGCCAGCACAAACCTAGGGGGCACTGAAGCTTTCTTT
CASTNLGGTEAFF
>.|TRBJ2-2|TRBV29-1|.
TGCAGCGTGGTCAAGGGGGGGAGGGAGCTGTTTTTT
CSVVKGGRELFF
>.|TRBJ2-7|TRBV27|TRBD2
TGTGCCAGCAGTTTAGGATTGGGGGGCGGGAGGGCCTACGAGCAGTACTTC
CASSLGLGGGRAYEQYF